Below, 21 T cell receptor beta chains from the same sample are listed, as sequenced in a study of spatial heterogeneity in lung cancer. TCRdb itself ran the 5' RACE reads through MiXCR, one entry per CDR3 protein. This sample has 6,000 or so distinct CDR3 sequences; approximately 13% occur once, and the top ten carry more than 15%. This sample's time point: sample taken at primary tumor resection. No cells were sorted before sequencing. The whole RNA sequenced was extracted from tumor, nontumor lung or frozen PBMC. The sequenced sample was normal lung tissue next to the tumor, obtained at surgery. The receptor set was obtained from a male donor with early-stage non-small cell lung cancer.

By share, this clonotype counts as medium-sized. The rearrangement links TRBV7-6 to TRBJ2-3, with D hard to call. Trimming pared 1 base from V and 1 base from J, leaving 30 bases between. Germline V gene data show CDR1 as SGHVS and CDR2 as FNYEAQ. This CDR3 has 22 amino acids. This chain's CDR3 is CASSLVLGRPIGKVPRTDTQYF. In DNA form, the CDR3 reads TGTGCCAGCAGCTTAGTATTGGGTCGACCGATCGGCAAGGTGCCGCGCACAGATACGCAGTATTTT.

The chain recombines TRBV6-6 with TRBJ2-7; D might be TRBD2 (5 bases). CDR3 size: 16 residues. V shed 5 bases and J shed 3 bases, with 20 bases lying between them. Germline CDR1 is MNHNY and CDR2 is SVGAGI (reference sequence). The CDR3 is CASSHAGVSGLYEQYV. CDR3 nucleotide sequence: TGTGCCAGCAGTCACGCCGGGGTTTCGGGCCTCTACGAGCAGTACGTC.

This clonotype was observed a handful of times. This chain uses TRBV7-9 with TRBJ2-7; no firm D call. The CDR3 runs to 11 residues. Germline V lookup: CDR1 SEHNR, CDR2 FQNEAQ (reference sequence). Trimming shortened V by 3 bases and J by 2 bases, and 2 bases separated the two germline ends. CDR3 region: CASSFTYEQYF. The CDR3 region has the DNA TGTGCCAGCAGCTTTACCTACGAGCAGTACTTC.

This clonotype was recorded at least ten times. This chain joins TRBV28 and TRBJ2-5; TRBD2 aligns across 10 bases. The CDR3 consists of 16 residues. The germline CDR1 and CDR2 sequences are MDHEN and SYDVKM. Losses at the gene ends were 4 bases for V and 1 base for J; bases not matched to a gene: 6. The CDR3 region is CASSSPTSGLQETQYF. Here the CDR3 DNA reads TGTGCCAGCAGTTCCCCGACTAGCGGGCTCCAAGAGACCCAGTACTTC.

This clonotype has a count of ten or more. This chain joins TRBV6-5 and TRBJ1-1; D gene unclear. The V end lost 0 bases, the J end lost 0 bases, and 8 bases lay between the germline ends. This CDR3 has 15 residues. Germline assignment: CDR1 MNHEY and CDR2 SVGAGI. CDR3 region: CASSYSVRLNTEAFF. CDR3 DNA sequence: TGTGCCAGCAGTTACTCGGTCCGATTGAACACTGAAGCTTTCTTT.

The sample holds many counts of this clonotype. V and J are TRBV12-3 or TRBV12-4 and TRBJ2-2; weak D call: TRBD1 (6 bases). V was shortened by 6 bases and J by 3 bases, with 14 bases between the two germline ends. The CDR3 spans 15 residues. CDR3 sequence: CASRTGSGDTGELFF. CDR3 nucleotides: TGTGCCAGCAGAACAGGGTCGGGCGACACCGGGGAGCTGTTTTTT.

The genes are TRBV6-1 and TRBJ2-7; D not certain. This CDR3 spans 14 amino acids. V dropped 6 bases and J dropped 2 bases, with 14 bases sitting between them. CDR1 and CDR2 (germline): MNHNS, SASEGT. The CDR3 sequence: CASSLEAGAYEQYF. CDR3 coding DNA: TGTGCCAGCAGCCTTGAGGCAGGAGCCTACGAGCAGTACTTC.

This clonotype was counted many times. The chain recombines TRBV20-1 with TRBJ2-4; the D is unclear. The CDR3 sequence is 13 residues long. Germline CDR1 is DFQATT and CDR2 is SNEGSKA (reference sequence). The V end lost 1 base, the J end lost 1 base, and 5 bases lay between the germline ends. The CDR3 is CSARGRAKNIQYF. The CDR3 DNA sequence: TGCAGTGCTAGAGGGCGGGCCAAAAACATTCAGTACTTC.

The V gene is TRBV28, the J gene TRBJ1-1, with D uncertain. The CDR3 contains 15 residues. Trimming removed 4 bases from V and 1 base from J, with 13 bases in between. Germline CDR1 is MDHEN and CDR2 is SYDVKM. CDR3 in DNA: TGTGCCAGCAGTTCAGTATTCCGGGAGAACACTGAAGCTTTCTTT. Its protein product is CASSSVFRENTEAFF.

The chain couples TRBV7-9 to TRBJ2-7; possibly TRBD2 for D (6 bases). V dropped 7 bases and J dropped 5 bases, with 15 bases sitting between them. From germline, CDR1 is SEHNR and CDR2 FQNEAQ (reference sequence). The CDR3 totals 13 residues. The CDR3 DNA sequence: TGTGCCAGCACCCGGGACTCCCGGGACGAGCAGTACTTC. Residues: CASTRDSRDEQYF. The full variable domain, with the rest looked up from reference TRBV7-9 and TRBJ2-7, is DTGVSQNPRHKITKRGQNVTFRCDPISEHNRLYWYRQTLGQGPEFLTYFQNEAQLEKSRLLSDRFSAERPKGSFSTLEIQRTEQGDSAMYLCASTRDSRDEQYFGPGTRLTVT.

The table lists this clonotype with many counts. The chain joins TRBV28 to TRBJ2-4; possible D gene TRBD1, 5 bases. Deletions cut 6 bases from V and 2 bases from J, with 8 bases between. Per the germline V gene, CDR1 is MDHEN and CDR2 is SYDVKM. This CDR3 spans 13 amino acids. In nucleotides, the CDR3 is TGTGCCAGCAGGCAGGGAACCAAAAACATTCAGTACTTC. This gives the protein CASRQGTKNIQYF.

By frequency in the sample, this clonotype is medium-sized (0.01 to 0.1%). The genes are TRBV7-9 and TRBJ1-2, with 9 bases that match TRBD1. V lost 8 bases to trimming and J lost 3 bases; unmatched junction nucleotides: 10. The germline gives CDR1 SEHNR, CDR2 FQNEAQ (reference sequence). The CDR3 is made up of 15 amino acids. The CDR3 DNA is TGTGCCAGCGAGTCTACAGGGGGCACATACTATGGCTACACCTTC. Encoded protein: CASESTGGTYYGYTF.

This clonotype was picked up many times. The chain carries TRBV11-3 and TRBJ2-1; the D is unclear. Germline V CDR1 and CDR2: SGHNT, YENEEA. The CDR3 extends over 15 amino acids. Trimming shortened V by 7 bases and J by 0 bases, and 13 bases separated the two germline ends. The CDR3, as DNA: TGTGCCAGCACCAAAGAGGCCAGCTCCTACAATGAGCAGTTCTTC. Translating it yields CASTKEASSYNEQFF.

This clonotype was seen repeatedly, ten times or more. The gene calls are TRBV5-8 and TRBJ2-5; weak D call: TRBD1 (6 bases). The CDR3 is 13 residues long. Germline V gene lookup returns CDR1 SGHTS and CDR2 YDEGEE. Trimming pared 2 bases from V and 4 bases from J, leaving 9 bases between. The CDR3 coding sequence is TGTGCCAGCAGCTTAGGGGGAAGAGAGACCCAGTACTTC. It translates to CASSLGGRETQYF.

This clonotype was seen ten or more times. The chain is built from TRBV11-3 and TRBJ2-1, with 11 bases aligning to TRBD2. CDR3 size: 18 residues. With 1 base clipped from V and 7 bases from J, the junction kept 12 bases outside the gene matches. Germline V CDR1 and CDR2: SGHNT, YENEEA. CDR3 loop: CASSLGFGASGRWNEQFF. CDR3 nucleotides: TGTGCCAGCAGCTTAGGGTTCGGGGCTAGCGGGAGGTGGAATGAGCAGTTCTTC.

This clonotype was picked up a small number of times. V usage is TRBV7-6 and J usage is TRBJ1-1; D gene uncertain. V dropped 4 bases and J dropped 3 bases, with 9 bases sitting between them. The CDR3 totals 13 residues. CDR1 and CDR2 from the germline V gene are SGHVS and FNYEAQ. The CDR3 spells CASSSQEHTEAFF. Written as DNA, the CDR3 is TGTGCCAGCAGCTCCCAGGAGCACACTGAAGCTTTCTTT. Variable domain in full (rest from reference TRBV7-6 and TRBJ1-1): GAGVSQSPRYKVTKRGQDVALRCDPISGHVSLYWYRQALGQGPEFLTYFNYEAQQDKSGLPNDRFSAERPEGSISTLTIQRTEQRDSAMYRCASSSQEHTEAFFGQGTRLTVV.

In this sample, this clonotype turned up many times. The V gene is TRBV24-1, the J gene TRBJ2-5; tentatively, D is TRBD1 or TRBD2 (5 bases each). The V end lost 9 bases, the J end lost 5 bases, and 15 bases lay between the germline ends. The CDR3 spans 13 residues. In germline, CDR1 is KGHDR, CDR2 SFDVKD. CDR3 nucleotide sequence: TGTGCCACCCTGGGACCGGTCGGGGAGACCCAGTACTTC. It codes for CATLGPVGETQYF.

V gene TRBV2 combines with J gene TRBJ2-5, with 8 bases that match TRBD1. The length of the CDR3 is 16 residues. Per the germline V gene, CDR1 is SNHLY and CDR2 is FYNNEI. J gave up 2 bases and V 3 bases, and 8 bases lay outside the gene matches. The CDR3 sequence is CASSDPTGEIQETQYF. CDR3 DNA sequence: TGTGCCAGCAGTGACCCGACAGGGGAGATTCAAGAGACCCAGTACTTC.

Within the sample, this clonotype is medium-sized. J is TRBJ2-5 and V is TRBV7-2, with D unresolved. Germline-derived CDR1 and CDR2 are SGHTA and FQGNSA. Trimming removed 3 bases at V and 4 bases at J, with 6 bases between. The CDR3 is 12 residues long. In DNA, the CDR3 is TGTGCCAGCAGCTTTAGTGGAGAGACCCAGTACTTC. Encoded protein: CASSFSGETQYF.

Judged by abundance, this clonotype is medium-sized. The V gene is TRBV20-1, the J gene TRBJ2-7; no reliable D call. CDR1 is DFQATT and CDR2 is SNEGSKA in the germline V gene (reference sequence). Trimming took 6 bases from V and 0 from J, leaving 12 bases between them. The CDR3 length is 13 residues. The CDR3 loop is CSAMTHSSYEQYF. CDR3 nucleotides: TGCAGTGCCATGACCCATAGCTCCTACGAGCAGTACTTC.

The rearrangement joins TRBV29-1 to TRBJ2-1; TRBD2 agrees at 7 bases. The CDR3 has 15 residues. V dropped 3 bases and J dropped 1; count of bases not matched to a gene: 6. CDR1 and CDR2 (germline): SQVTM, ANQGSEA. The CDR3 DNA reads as TGCAGCGTTGACCCTTCTAGCGGTTCCTACAATGAGCAGTTCTTC. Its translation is CSVDPSSGSYNEQFF.